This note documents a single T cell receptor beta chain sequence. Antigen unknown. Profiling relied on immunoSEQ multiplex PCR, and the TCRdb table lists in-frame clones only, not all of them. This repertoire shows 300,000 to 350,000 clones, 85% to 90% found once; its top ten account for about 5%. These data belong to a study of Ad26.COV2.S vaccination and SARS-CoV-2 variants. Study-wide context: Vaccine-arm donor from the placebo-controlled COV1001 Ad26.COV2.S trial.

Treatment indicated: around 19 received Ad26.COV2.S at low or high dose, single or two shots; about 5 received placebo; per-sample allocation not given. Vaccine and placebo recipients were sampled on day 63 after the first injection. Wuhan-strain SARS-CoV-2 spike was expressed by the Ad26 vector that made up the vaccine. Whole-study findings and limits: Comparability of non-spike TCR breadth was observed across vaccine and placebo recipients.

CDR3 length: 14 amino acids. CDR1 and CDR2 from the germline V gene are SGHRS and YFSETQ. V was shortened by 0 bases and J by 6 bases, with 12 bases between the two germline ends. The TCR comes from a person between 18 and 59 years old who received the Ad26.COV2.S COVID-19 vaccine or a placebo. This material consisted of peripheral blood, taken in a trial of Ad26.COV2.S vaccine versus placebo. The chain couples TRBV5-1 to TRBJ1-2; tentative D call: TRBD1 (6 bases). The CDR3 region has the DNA TGCGCCAGCAGCTTGGCAGGGGTTGCAAATGGCTACACCTTC. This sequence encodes CASSLAGVANGYTF.